Presented here are 30 T cell receptor beta chains from one specimen sequenced in a study of T-cell memory formation after mild COVID-19. MiXCR was run by TCRdb on the 5' RACE reads, yielding one entry per CDR3 protein. Of tens of thousands of distinct CDR3 sequences listed, roughly 20% are singletons. Input material: PBMCs or a T cell subset sorted from them (not recorded which). The source is an adult who had mild COVID-19 (a few samples of this study predate the infection). Cell type and time point are not known.

This clonotype was seen repeatedly, ten times or more. This chain uses TRBV12-3 or TRBV12-4 with TRBJ2-1, with D perhaps matching TRBD1 or TRBD2 (6 bases each). CDR3 size: 16 residues. The germline V and J ends were trimmed by 7 bases and 10 bases, with 26 bases remaining between them. DNA of the CDR3: TGTGCCAGCACCAAGGGGGTGGGGGGAGCGCTAGCGGAGCAGTTCTTC. It codes for CASTKGVGGALAEQFF.

This clonotype was recorded many times. The chain has TRBV5-5 and TRBJ2-7; D is unclear. V was shortened by 0 bases and J by 4 bases, with 8 bases between the two germline ends. Germline V gives CDR1 SGHKS, CDR2 YYEKEE (reference sequence). CDR3 size: 13 residues. CDR3 nucleotides: TGTGCCAGCAGCTTGGGACCACATTACGAGCAGTACTTC. This encodes CASSLGPHYEQYF.

This clonotype was seen at least ten times. The chain uses TRBV30 and TRBJ2-3; no clear D. V dropped 2 bases and J dropped 2 bases, with 11 bases sitting between them. The CDR3 length is 14 residues. Germline assignment: CDR1 GTSNPN and CDR2 SVGIG (reference sequence). The CDR3 DNA reads as TGTGCCTGGAGTCAGAACGTTCTCACAGATACGCAGTATTTT. Amino acid sequence: CAWSQNVLTDTQYF.

The table lists this clonotype with many counts. The rearrangement links TRBV7-2 to TRBJ2-1; 14 bases are shared with TRBD2. The CDR3 is 17 amino acids. Germline lookup yields CDR1 SGHTA and CDR2 FQGNSA. Germline trimming cut 6 bases from V and 13 bases from J; bases unmatched to any gene: 17. The CDR3 DNA reads as TGTGCCAGCAGTCACCTTTTTTCCGGGACTAGCGGGAGTTTACAGTTCTTC. Translated, it gives CASSHLFSGTSGSLQFF.

There are many counts of this clonotype. The chain has TRBV10-3 and TRBJ2-7; 7 bases fit TRBD1. Germline values: CDR1 ENHRY, CDR2 SYGVKD. Trimming removed 2 bases from V and 3 bases from J; junction bases left unmatched: 16. The CDR3 length is 18 residues. The CDR3 bases are TGTGCCATCAGTGAGCGTACAGGGTATTCCCCAGGGGGCTACGAGCAGTACTTC. Residues: CAISERTGYSPGGYEQYF.

This clonotype has at least ten counts. This chain uses TRBV20-1 with TRBJ2-1, with D unresolved. CDR1 is DFQATT and CDR2 is SNEGSKA in the germline V gene (reference sequence). The ends were cut back, 3 bases at V and 4 bases at J, with 4 bases in the middle. CDR3 length equals 11 residues. The CDR3 DNA reads TGCAGTGCTAGGGAATACAATGAGCAGTTCTTC. This translates into CSAREYNEQFF.

The V and J genes are TRBV5-1 and TRBJ2-1; D not resolved. V lost 4 bases to trimming and J lost 3 bases, with 11 bases between them. Germline CDR1 is SGHRS and CDR2 is YFSETQ. The CDR3 sequence is 14 residues long. CDR3 residues: CASSLDLLYNEQFF. In nucleotides, the CDR3 is TGCGCCAGCAGCCTGGACCTCCTCTACAATGAGCAGTTCTTC.

This clonotype has a count of ten or more. The chain is built from TRBV4-1 and TRBJ2-1, with TRBD1 matching over 7 bases. The germline gives CDR1 MGHRA, CDR2 YSYEKL. V shed 4 bases and J 0 bases; nucleotides not matched to a gene: 3. The CDR3 length is 15 residues. CDR3 sequence reads: CASSPDRASYNEQFF. As DNA, the CDR3 is TGCGCCAGCAGCCCTGACAGGGCCTCCTACAATGAGCAGTTCTTC.

In this sample, this clonotype turned up many times. The chain couples TRBV20-1 to TRBJ2-5; 14 bases map to TRBD2. CDR1 and CDR2 (germline): DFQATT, SNEGSKA (reference sequence). Germline trimming cut 0 bases from V and 1 base from J; bases unmatched to any gene: 4. The CDR3 runs 17 residues. The CDR3 region has the DNA TGCAGTGCTAGAGATGGGACTAGCGGGGGCCTCCAAGAGACCCAGTACTTC. It encodes CSARDGTSGGLQETQYF.

This clonotype was found many times. V gene TRBV5-1 combines with J gene TRBJ2-2; tentatively, D is TRBD1 (5 bases). Germline V gene lookup returns CDR1 SGHRS and CDR2 YFSETQ. V lost 1 base and J 6 bases, leaving 7 bases between the germline ends. The CDR3 consists of 13 residues. CDR3 protein: CASSLTTAGELFF. For the CDR3, the DNA is TGCGCCAGCAGCTTGACGACAGCCGGGGAGCTGTTTTTT.

This clonotype has a count of ten or more. The rearrangement uses TRBV29-1 and TRBJ2-1; TRBD2 is a possible D gene (6 bases). The CDR3 extends over 15 amino acids. The V end was cut by 4 bases, the J end by 1 base, with 14 bases between. Looked up from germline, CDR1 is SQVTM and CDR2 is ANQGSEA. The CDR3 sequence is CSVGGDQRSYNEQFF. CDR3 DNA sequence: TGCAGCGTTGGGGGGGACCAACGATCCTACAATGAGCAGTTCTTC.

The sample holds a few counts of this clonotype. V gene TRBV4-1 combines with J gene TRBJ2-1, with D tentatively TRBD2 (6 bases). Trimming left V 4 bases short and J 0 bases short, with 19 bases between. Germline lookup yields CDR1 MGHRA and CDR2 YSYEKL. The CDR3 runs to 18 residues. CDR3 loop: CASSLTPPGDFSYNEQFF. As DNA, the CDR3 is TGCGCCAGCAGCCTCACCCCTCCGGGGGACTTCTCCTACAATGAGCAGTTCTTC.

This clonotype was found many times. The chain links TRBV18 to TRBJ2-3; no reliable D call. Germline CDR1 KGHSH, CDR2 LQKENI. This CDR3 has 13 amino acids. V shed 3 bases and J shed 2 bases, with 6 bases lying between them. The CDR3 DNA is TGTGCCAGCTCACCCCCTACCACAGATACGCAGTATTTT. Its protein product is CASSPPTTDTQYF.

This clonotype occurred many times. This chain connects TRBV9 to TRBJ2-3; tentative D call: TRBD2 (5 bases). The V and J ends lost 2 bases and 6 bases respectively, with 7 bases between them. The CDR3 runs 12 residues. The germline gives CDR1 SGDLS, CDR2 YYNGEE. This CDR3 reads CASSVGEDTQYF. Here the CDR3 DNA reads TGTGCCAGCAGCGTCGGGGAGGATACGCAGTATTTT.

The sample holds many counts of this clonotype. This chain joins TRBV5-1 and TRBJ1-1; weak D call: TRBD1 (6 bases). Germline lookup yields CDR1 SGHRS and CDR2 YFSETQ. Trimming shortened V by 4 bases and J by 5 bases, and 18 bases separated the two germline ends. The CDR3 loop spans 15 amino acids. CDR3 DNA: TGCGCCAGCAGCCCTAGGACAGACTGGGGGACTGAAGCTTTCTTT. It specifies CASSPRTDWGTEAFF.

The sample holds many counts of this clonotype. The chain has TRBV27 and TRBJ1-1, with a tentative D call TRBD1 (6 bases). CDR3 length: 16 residues. V lost 6 bases, J lost 0 bases, and 17 bases lay in between. Germline V lookup: CDR1 MNHEY, CDR2 SMNVEV (reference sequence). The CDR3 DNA sequence: TGTGCCAGCAGCCAGTTGGGGGGGCGGATGAACACTGAAGCTTTCTTT. Protein product: CASSQLGGRMNTEAFF.

There are a few counts of this clonotype. The chain links TRBV9 to TRBJ1-1; possibly TRBD1 for D (6 bases). The CDR3 contains 17 residues. Germline values: CDR1 SGDLS, CDR2 YYNGEE. Trimming left V 0 bases short and J 0 bases short, with 15 bases between. CDR3 in amino acids: CASSVGIGGPMNTEAFF. In DNA form, the CDR3 reads TGTGCCAGCAGCGTAGGCATCGGGGGGCCGATGAACACTGAAGCTTTCTTT.

The V and J genes are TRBV4-3 and TRBJ2-1; the D is unclear. The CDR3 has 15 amino acids. Germline lookup yields CDR1 LGHNA and CDR2 YSLEER. V lost 1 base and J lost 5, with 12 bases in between. CDR3 sequence reads: CASSQGARINNEQFF. As DNA, the CDR3 is TGCGCCAGCAGCCAAGGGGCCAGGATTAACAATGAGCAGTTCTTC.

This clonotype was counted at least ten times. This chain uses TRBV9 with TRBJ1-6; D unclear. From germline, CDR1 is SGDLS and CDR2 YYNGEE. Between the trimmed V and J ends, which lost 1 base and 8 bases, there was a span of 4 bases. This CDR3 is 12 amino acids long. The CDR3 coding sequence is TGTGCCAGCAGCGTAATCGATTCACCCCTCCACTTT. It yields the protein CASSVIDSPLHF.

This clonotype was observed many times. The chain uses TRBV5-5 and TRBJ2-3, with D unclear. The CDR3 has 18 residues. Between the trimmed V and J ends, which lost 1 base and 2 bases, there was a span of 20 bases. The germline gives CDR1 SGHKS, CDR2 YYEKEE (reference sequence). CDR3 residues: CASSLSWQVNQFTDTQYF. CDR3 nucleotide sequence: TGTGCCAGCAGCTTGTCATGGCAGGTTAATCAATTCACAGATACGCAGTATTTT. Using reference TRBV5-5 and TRBJ2-3 for the parts outside the CDR3, the full variable domain is DAGVTQSPTHLIKTRGQQVTLRCSPISGHKSVSWYQQVLGQGPQFIFQYYEKEERGRGNFPDRFSARQFPNYSSELNVNALLLGDSALYLCASSLSWQVNQFTDTQYFGPGTRLTVL.

This clonotype has at least ten counts. This chain joins TRBV7-3 and TRBJ2-3; no clear D gene. There are 13 residues in the CDR3. The V end was cut by 3 bases, the J end by 6 bases, with 10 bases between. CDR1 SGHTA and CDR2 FQGTGA come from the germline V gene. CDR3 loop: CASSFLGLDTQYF. The CDR3 region has the DNA TGTGCCAGCAGCTTTCTCGGGCTGGATACGCAGTATTTT.

This chain joins TRBV5-5 and TRBJ2-5, with D perhaps matching TRBD1 or TRBD2 (5 bases each). The J call is uncertain, as TRBJ2-7 better fits the DNA end. The V gene's germline CDR1 is SGHKS and CDR2 YYEKEE (reference sequence). The CDR3 is 13 residues long. CDR3 nucleotide sequence: TGTGCCAGCAGCTTTGGGGGCTCCTACGAGCAGTACTTC. It is translated as CASSFGGSYEQYF.

This clonotype has ten or more counts. This chain connects TRBV4-1 to TRBJ2-3; D may correspond to TRBD1 or TRBD2 (5 bases each). The CDR3 contains 17 residues. V dropped 3 bases and J dropped 2 bases, with 18 bases sitting between them. Looked up from germline, CDR1 is MGHRA and CDR2 is YSYEKL. The CDR3 DNA sequence: TGCGCCAGCAGCCAGGGACGAGAAGGGGTTTTCACAGATACGCAGTATTTT. Protein product: CASSQGREGVFTDTQYF.

This clonotype was recorded many times. CDR3 coding DNA: TGTGCCATCAGTGACTCGGTCCTCGGACACAAAGAAGCTTTCTTT. It yields the protein CAISDSVLGHKEAFF. V and J are TRBV10-3 and TRBJ1-1; weak D call: TRBD1 (5 bases). V was pared by 3 bases and J by 8 bases, with 19 bases between. Germline-derived CDR1 and CDR2 are ENHRY and SYGVKD. The CDR3 spans 15 residues.

This clonotype was recorded at least ten times. The rearrangement uses TRBV4-2 and TRBJ2-3, with 7 bases identical to TRBD1. This CDR3 comprises 16 residues. V trimming: 5 bases; J trimming: 3 bases; junction bases outside the gene matches: 11. The germline gives CDR1 LGHNA, CDR2 YNFKEQ. CDR3 sequence: CASSYAQGDSTDTQYF. The CDR3 DNA follows: TGTGCCAGCAGCTATGCTCAGGGGGATAGTACAGATACGCAGTATTTT.

This clonotype was seen at least ten times. The V and J genes are TRBV6-2 or TRBV6-3 and TRBJ1-2; D might be TRBD1 (5 bases). The V and J ends lost 6 bases and 6 bases respectively, with 23 bases between them. The CDR3 contains 16 residues. Germline lookup yields CDR1 MNHEY and CDR2 SVGEGT. CDR3 coding DNA: TGTGCCAGCAGCCGCGGGGACGTCCGTTTAAGGAATGGCTACACCTTC. Translated: CASSRGDVRLRNGYTF.

About this clonotype: Germline is not matched at one junction end, which may reflect a read error. The rearrangement links TRBV12-3 or TRBV12-4 to TRBJ1-2, with 7 bases that match TRBD1. The CDR3 is made up of 16 amino acids. Here the CDR3 DNA reads TGTGCCAGCAGTACCGACCGGGACAGAATTAACCATGGCTACACCTTC. It specifies CASSTDRDRINHGYTF.

This clonotype turned up a few times. The V call is TRBV19, the J call TRBJ1-4; D ambiguous. Per germline, CDR1 LNHDA and CDR2 SQIVND (reference sequence). CDR3 length equals 14 residues. V gave up 5 bases and J gave up 8 bases, with 15 bases separating them. The CDR3 nucleotides read TGTGCCAGTAGTCGCGACATCCTTGGAGAAAAACTGTTTTTT. It translates to CASSRDILGEKLFF.

This clonotype was recorded many times. The V gene is TRBV24-1, the J gene TRBJ1-2; D gene ambiguous. From germline, CDR1 is KGHDR and CDR2 SFDVKD. The CDR3 is made up of 11 amino acids. V gave up 0 bases and J gave up 8 bases, with 3 bases separating them. This chain's CDR3 is CATSDLFGYTF. The CDR3, as DNA: TGTGCCACCAGTGATTTGTTCGGCTACACCTTC.

This clonotype was observed a handful of times. The chain recombines TRBV27 with TRBJ2-2; D not resolved. The germline V and J ends were trimmed by 3 bases and 7 bases, with 9 bases remaining between them. Per germline, CDR1 MNHEY and CDR2 SMNVEV (reference sequence). The CDR3 consists of 13 residues. The DNA for the CDR3 is TGTGCCAGCAGTTTCCCAACCGGCGGGGAGCTGTTTTTT. It translates to CASSFPTGGELFF.